This TCR beta chain came from a study of T cells in Graves' hyperthyroidism and ophthalmopathy. Regions amplified from RNA transcripts were the TCR beta CDR3 regions. HTBI primers drove first-round RT-PCR of the TCR CDR3. TCRdb re-called the multiplex PCR reads through MiXCR, storing one row per CDR3 protein. The data hold about 290,000 distinct CDR3 sequences, with approximately 14% observed a single time. The hyperthyroidism was newly diagnosed and had lasted under 2 months; the patients were aged 18 to 65. Germline V gene data show CDR1 as MNHNS and CDR2 as SASEGT. The CDR3 runs to 15 residues. V trimming: 2 bases; J trimming: 3 bases; junction bases outside the gene matches: 6. This clonotype was seen many times.

Material: blood. The clonotype originates from a woman aged 35 to 49 with Graves' hyperthyroidism. This chain connects TRBV6-1 to TRBJ2-7; TRBD1 agrees at 8 bases. The CDR3 region has the DNA TGTGCCAGCAGTGAAAGCCCCGGGACAGGCTACGAGCAGTACTTC. Translation: CASSESPGTGYEQYF.